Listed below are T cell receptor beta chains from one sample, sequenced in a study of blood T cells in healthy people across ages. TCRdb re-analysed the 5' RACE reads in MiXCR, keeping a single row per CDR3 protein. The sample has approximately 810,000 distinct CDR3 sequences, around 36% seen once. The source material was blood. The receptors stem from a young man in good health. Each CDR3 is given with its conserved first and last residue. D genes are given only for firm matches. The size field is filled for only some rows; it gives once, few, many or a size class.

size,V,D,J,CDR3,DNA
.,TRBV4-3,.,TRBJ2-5,CASSQATTGYNEQYF,TGCGCCAGCAGCCAAGCGACAACAGGGTATAATGAGCAGTACTTC
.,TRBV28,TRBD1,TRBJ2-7,CASRPDRTGLAYEQYF,TGTGCCAGCAGACCCGACCGGACAGGCCTAGCCTACGAGCAGTACTTC
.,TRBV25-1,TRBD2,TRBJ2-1,CASSEPGLAYNEQFF,TGTGCCAGCAGTGAGCCGGGACTAGCGTACAATGAGCAGTTCTTC
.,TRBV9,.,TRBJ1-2,CASWGGPSNYGYTF,TGTGCCAGTTGGGGGGGGCCCTCTAACTATGGCTACACCTTC
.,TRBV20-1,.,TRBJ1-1,CSARDGGGPRNTEAFF,TGCAGTGCTAGAGATGGAGGGGGACCGAGGAACACTGAAGCTTTCTTT
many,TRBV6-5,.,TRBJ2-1,CASSSGTVNEQFF,TGTGCCAGCAGTTCCGGGACTGTCAATGAGCAGTTCTTC
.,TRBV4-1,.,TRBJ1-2,CASSQDSGDATNYGYTF,TGCGCCAGCAGCCAAGATTCTGGGGATGCGACTAACTATGGCTACACCTTC
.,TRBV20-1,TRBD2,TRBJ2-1,CSYPVGLAGGSYNEQFF,TGCAGTTACCCGGTGGGACTAGCGGGGGGGTCCTACAATGAGCAGTTCTTC
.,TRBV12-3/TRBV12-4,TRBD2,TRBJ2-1,CASSPLGGVGEQFF,TGTGCCAGCAGTCCGCTCGGGGGGGTAGGTGAGCAGTTCTTC
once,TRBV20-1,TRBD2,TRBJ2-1,CSAQSGGGDNEQFF,TGCAGTGCTCAGAGCGGGGGAGGGGACAATGAGCAGTTCTTC
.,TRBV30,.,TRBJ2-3,CAWSAGRGSTDTQYF,TGTGCCTGGAGTGCGGGTCGAGGTAGCACAGATACGCAGTATTTT
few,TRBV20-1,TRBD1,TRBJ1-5,CSAWDRWGNNQPQHF,TGCAGTGCTTGGGACAGGTGGGGGAACAATCAGCCCCAGCATTTT
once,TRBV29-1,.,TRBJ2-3,CSVVSITSTDTQYF,TGCAGCGTTGTCTCGATCACTAGCACAGATACGCAGTATTTT
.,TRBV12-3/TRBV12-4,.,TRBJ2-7,CASSSPGQPFEQYF,TGTGCCAGCAGTTCCCCGGGACAACCATTCGAGCAGTACTTC
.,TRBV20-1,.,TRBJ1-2,CSARDVERNGYTF,TGCAGTGCTAGAGATGTCGAGAGAAATGGCTACACCTTC
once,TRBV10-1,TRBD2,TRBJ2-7,CACSDENGTSESEQYF,TGCGCCTGCAGTGACGAAAACGGGACTAGCGAAAGCGAGCAGTACTTC